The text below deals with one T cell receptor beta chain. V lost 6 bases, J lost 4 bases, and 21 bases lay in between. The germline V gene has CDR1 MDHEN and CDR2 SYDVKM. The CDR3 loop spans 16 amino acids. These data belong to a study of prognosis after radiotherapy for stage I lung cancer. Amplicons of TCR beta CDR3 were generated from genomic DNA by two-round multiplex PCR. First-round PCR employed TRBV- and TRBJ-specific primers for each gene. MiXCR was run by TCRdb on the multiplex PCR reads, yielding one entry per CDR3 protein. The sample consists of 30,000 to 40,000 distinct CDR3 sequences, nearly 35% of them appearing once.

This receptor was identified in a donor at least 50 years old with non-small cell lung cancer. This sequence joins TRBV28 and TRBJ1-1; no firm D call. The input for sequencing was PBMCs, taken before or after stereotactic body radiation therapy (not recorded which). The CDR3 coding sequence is TGTGCCAGCAGGCATGGGCCGATTTGTCAGCTCACTGAAGCTTTCTTT. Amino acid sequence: CASRHGPICQLTEAFF.